This T cell receptor (beta chain) was obtained from a study of response to subunit inactivated influenza vaccine. Points from the study as a whole: Authors suggested each seasonal influenza vaccination recruits few new T cells.

With respect to this clonotype: What it recognizes is unknown.

The germline CDR1 and CDR2 sequences are SEHNR and FQNEAQ (reference sequence). V lost 7 bases, J lost 6 bases, and 20 bases lay in between. The CDR3 length is 15 residues. TCRdb reprocessed the RT-PCR reads with MiXCR, giving one entry per CDR3 protein. The sample shows about half a million distinct CDR3 sequences, 25% of them seen only once. Sequenced material: CD4+ T cells sorted from PBMCs, taken roughly 5 days after vaccination. The gene calls are TRBV7-9 and TRBJ2-3; maybe TRBD1 (7 bases). The source of this sequence is a man aged 45-65 years who received an inactivated influenza vaccine. In nucleotides, the CDR3 is TGTGCCAGCACCCCTTGGAGGGGGCGGTTTGATACGCAGTATTTT. It specifies CASTPWRGRFDTQYF.